This TCR beta chain was identified during a study of cytomegalovirus exposure and HLA in healthy donors. PCR primers comprised 60 Vbeta and 13 Jbeta primers. Profiled with immunoSEQ multiplex PCR; TCRdb holds only in-frame clones, not every one. This sample has approximately 240,000 clones, with 77% found just once. V shed 6 bases and J 2 bases; nucleotides not matched to a gene: 6. This CDR3 has 14 amino acids. Germline V gene lookup returns CDR1 MNHNY and CDR2 SVGAGI (reference sequence). The receptor was derived from a woman between 55 and 75 years old in good health and CMV-seropositive. The sample was PBMCs. V usage is TRBV6-6 and J usage is TRBJ2-7; 8 bases match TRBD1. DNA for the CDR3: TGTGCCAGCAGCCGTGACAGGGGTGCCTACGAGCAGTACTTC. Translation: CASSRDRGAYEQYF.